Each of the 12 T cell receptor beta chains below was sequenced from the same sample in a study of PD-L1 blockade in urothelial cancer. Time point described: peripheral blood 6 weeks after treatment start. The table came from immunoSEQ multiplex PCR; TCRdb's copy has only in-frame clones and leaves some out. The repertoire holds some 120,000 clones, around 88% seen once, with about 1.5% in the top ten. Sequenced material: PBMCs, taken around atezolizumab (anti-PD-L1) treatment. These receptors were taken from a man aged 55-75 years with urothelial cancer.

The J gene is TRBJ2-3, the V gene TRBV19; TRBD1 matches 8 bases. This CDR3 is built from 15 residues. The germline gives CDR1 LNHDA, CDR2 SQIVND (reference sequence). J was trimmed by 10 bases and V by 6 bases; bases with no gene match: 15. The CDR3 loop reads CASSRQGPSLMPQYF. CDR3 sequence (DNA): TGTGCCAGTAGCCGACAGGGGCCTTCGCTTATGCCGCAGTATTTT.

The V and J genes are TRBV15 and TRBJ2-1; 14 nucleotides line up with TRBD2. V lost 5 bases to trimming and J lost 9 bases; unmatched junction nucleotides: 6. Germline V CDR1 and CDR2: LNHNV, YYDKDF (reference sequence). This CDR3 has 15 residues. The CDR3 sequence: CATSSRLAGGLEQFF. DNA of the CDR3: TGTGCCACCAGCTCCCGACTAGCGGGGGGGCTTGAGCAGTTCTTC.

The rearrangement joins TRBV7-2 to TRBJ1-5; 9 bases align to TRBD1. This CDR3 is 17 amino acids long. Germline loops: CDR1 SGHTA, CDR2 FQGNSA. V lost 5 bases to trimming and J lost 0 bases; unmatched junction nucleotides: 8. CDR3 sequence: CASSHTGGPDSNQPQHF. DNA of the CDR3: TGTGCCAGCAGCCACACAGGGGGCCCTGATAGCAATCAGCCCCAGCATTTT.

CDR3 loop: CASSNDRNYGYTF. The CDR3 DNA sequence: TGTGCCAGCTCAAACGACAGGAACTATGGCTACACCTTC. The V gene is TRBV18, the J gene TRBJ1-2, with a weak D call TRBD1 (6 bases). CDR1 and CDR2 from the germline V gene are KGHSH and LQKENI. The CDR3 runs 13 residues. Trimming removed 5 bases at V and 2 bases at J, with 9 bases between. Variable domain in full (rest from reference TRBV18 and TRBJ1-2): NAGVMQNPRHLVRRRGQEARLRCSPMKGHSHVYWYRQLPEEGLKFMVYLQKENIIDESGMPKERFSAEFPKEGPSILRIQQVVRGDSAAYFCASSNDRNYGYTFGSGTRLTVV.

The chain employs TRBV7-9 and TRBJ1-3; tentative D call: TRBD1 (6 bases). Per the germline V gene, CDR1 is SEHNR and CDR2 is FQNEAQ (reference sequence). Trimming pared 3 bases from V and 0 bases from J, leaving 9 bases between. CDR3 length: 15 residues. As DNA, the CDR3 is TGTGCCAGCAGCTTCCAGGGGTACTCTGGAAACACCATATATTTT. Encoded protein: CASSFQGYSGNTIYF. The full variable domain, in which reference TRBV7-9 and TRBJ1-3 provide the parts outside the CDR3, is DTGVSQNPRHKITKRGQNVTFRCDPISEHNRLYWYRQTLGQGPEFLTYFQNEAQLEKSRLLSDRFSAERPKGSFSTLEIQRTEQGDSAMYLCASSFQGYSGNTIYFGEGSWLTVV.

The genes are TRBV27 and TRBJ2-3; 14 bases are a match to TRBD2. CDR3 length equals 18 residues. V was clipped by 6 bases and J by 0 bases; unmatched bases: 8. Germline V CDR1 and CDR2: MNHEY, SMNVEV (reference sequence). The DNA of the CDR3 is TGTGCCAGCAGCTCGGGACTAGCGGGGGAATTCAGCACAGATACGCAGTATTTT. This gives the protein CASSSGLAGEFSTDTQYF.

The chain recombines TRBV18 with TRBJ2-2, with TRBD1 identical over 7 bases. Losses at the gene ends were 4 bases for V and 3 bases for J; bases not matched to a gene: 2. The CDR3 is made up of 14 amino acids. Germline CDR1 and CDR2: KGHSH and LQKENI. CDR3 residues: CASSLGQDTGELFF. CDR3 in DNA: TGTGCCAGCTCACTCGGACAGGACACCGGGGAGCTGTTTTTT.

This clone ranks as medium-sized. This rearrangement joins TRBV7-2 to TRBJ2-7; a possible D gene is TRBD1 (5 bases). The CDR3 spans 14 residues. V dropped 1 base and J dropped 4 bases, with 11 bases sitting between them. The germline V gene has CDR1 SGHTA and CDR2 FQGNSA. This CDR3 reads CASSLGFKGYEQYF. In DNA, the CDR3 is TGTGCCAGCAGCTTAGGGTTTAAGGGGTACGAGCAGTACTTC.

CDR3 sequence: CASSVQPGGVAKNIQYF. DNA of the CDR3: TGCGCCAGCAGCGTACAACCCGGAGGGGTAGCCAAAAACATTCAGTACTTC. The chain employs TRBV5-1 and TRBJ2-4, with D perhaps matching TRBD2 (6 bases). Germline CDR1 is SGHRS and CDR2 is YFSETQ. V shed 4 bases and J shed 0 bases, with 17 bases lying between them. This CDR3 comprises 17 residues.

This CDR3 reads CASSQEKGGLYEQYF. The CDR3 nucleotides read TGCGCCAGCAGCCAAGAAAAGGGAGGGCTCTACGAGCAGTACTTC. V usage is TRBV4-1 and J usage is TRBJ2-7, with 7 bases identical to TRBD2. Trimming took 0 bases from V and 3 from J; bases not matched to a gene: 5. Germline V gene lookup returns CDR1 MGHRA and CDR2 YSYEKL. This CDR3 region has 15 residues.

The chain has TRBV6-5 and TRBJ1-1; 10 bases fit TRBD1. Trimming cost V 6 bases and J 0 bases; bases outside gene matches: 4. The CDR3 length is 15 residues. CDR1 and CDR2 (germline): MNHEY, SVGAGI. In DNA, the CDR3 is TGTGCCAGCAGCTTGGGACAGGGGATGAACACTGAAGCTTTCTTT. Amino acids: CASSLGQGMNTEAFF.

This rearrangement joins TRBV30 to TRBJ1-5; unclear D gene. The V gene's germline CDR1 is GTSNPN and CDR2 SVGIG (reference sequence). The CDR3 length is 15 residues. The ends were cut back, 0 bases at V and 0 bases at J, with 9 bases in the middle. CDR3 protein: CAWSVGGFSNQPQHF. The CDR3 DNA is TGTGCCTGGAGTGTAGGAGGGTTTAGCAATCAGCCCCAGCATTTT.